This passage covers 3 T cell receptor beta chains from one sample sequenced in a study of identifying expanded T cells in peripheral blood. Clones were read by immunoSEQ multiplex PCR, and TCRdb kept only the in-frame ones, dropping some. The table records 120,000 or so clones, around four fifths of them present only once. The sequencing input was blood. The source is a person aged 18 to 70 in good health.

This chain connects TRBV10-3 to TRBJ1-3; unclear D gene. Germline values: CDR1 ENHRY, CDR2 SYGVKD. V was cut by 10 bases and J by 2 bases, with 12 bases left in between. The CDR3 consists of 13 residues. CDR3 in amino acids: CATSLTTGNTIYF. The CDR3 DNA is TGTGCCACATCTTTGACAACTGGAAACACCATATATTTT.

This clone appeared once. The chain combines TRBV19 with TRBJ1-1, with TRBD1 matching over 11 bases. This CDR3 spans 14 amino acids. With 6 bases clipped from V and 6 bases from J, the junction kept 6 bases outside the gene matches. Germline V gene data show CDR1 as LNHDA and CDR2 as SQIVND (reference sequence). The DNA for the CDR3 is TGTGCCAGTAGCGGACAGGGGGCTTTATCTGAAGCTTTCTTT. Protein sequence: CASSGQGALSEAFF.

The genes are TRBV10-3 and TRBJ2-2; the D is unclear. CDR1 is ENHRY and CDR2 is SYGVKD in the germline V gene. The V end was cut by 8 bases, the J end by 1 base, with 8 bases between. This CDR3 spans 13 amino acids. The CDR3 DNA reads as TGTGCCATCCGATCAGGGAACACCGGGGAGCTGTTTTTT. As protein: CAIRSGNTGELFF.